A selection of T cell receptor beta chains follows, all from one sample in a study of early T cells in non-severe SARS-CoV-2 infection. TCRdb processed the 5' RACE reads anew with MiXCR; each CDR3 protein has one entry. Here the sample spans some 96,000 distinct CDR3 sequences, 9.5% to 12% being singletons. The source material was whole blood, sampled at baseline. These receptors all stem from an adult who was a healthcare worker with PCR-confirmed SARS-CoV-2 infection or an uninfected control (not recorded which). Both conserved end residues are part of each CDR3. D genes are given only for firm matches. The listing skips clone size in some rows; elsewhere it reads once, few, many or a size class.

j_call	clone_size	d_call	v_call	cdr3_aa	cdr3_nt
TRBJ2-7	few	TRBD2	TRBV6-6	CASRVGLAGGEQYF	TGTGCCAGCAGGGTGGGACTAGCGGGGGGGGAGCAGTACTTC
TRBJ2-7	.	TRBD2	TRBV20-1	CSASSGRGVSEQYF	TGCAGTGCAAGTAGCGGGAGAGGAGTGAGCGAGCAGTACTTC
TRBJ2-1	few	TRBD2	TRBV11-2	CASSPWEREKHNEQFF	TGTGCCAGCAGCCCGTGGGAGCGGGAGAAACACAATGAGCAGTTCTTC
TRBJ2-1	many	.	TRBV27	CASSLDGGTEQFF	TGTGCCAGCAGTCTCGACGGAGGGACTGAGCAGTTCTTC
TRBJ1-2	many	.	TRBV18	CASSPQGQANYGYTF	TGTGCCAGCTCACCGCAGGGACAAGCAAACTATGGCTACACCTTC
TRBJ2-2	few	TRBD2	TRBV7-2	CASSFTGGPTGELFF	TGTGCCAGCAGCTTCACGGGAGGGCCCACCGGGGAGCTGTTTTTT
TRBJ2-1	many	.	TRBV6-2/TRBV6-3	CASRRDPGLSSYNEQFF	TGTGCCAGCAGGAGGGATCCGGGACTCAGCTCCTACAATGAGCAGTTCTTC
TRBJ1-5	many	.	TRBV27	CATRGYSELEPQHF	TGTGCCACCCGGGGGTACAGCGAACTCGAGCCCCAGCATTTT
TRBJ2-5	many	.	TRBV28	CASSLIEQETQYF	TGTGCCAGCAGTTTAATCGAGCAAGAGACCCAGTACTTC
TRBJ2-2	.	TRBD1	TRBV12-3/TRBV12-4	CASRGQSGGTGELFF	TGTGCCAGCAGGGGACAGTCTGGGGGCACCGGGGAGCTGTTTTTT
TRBJ2-4	few	.	TRBV7-2	CASSLDQKNIQYF	TGTGCCAGCAGCTTAGATCAGAAAAACATTCAGTACTTC
TRBJ2-4	many	.	TRBV6-1	CATQDNAKNIQYF	TGTGCCACGCAAGACAACGCCAAAAACATTCAGTACTTC
TRBJ2-3	.	TRBD2	TRBV18	CASSPPGLAGTDTQYF	TGTGCCAGCTCACCCCCAGGACTAGCGGGCACAGATACGCAGTATTTT
TRBJ1-1	many	.	TRBV5-1	CASSFGQNTEAFF	TGCGCCAGCAGCTTTGGACAGAACACTGAAGCTTTCTTT
TRBJ2-5	many	.	TRBV25-1	CASSEVGKETQYF	TGTGCCAGCAGTGAAGTGGGAAAAGAGACCCAGTACTTC
TRBJ2-5	many	TRBD2	TRBV20-1	CSAPGLAGGNQETQYF	TGCAGTGCCCCTGGACTAGCGGGAGGGAACCAAGAGACCCAGTACTTC
TRBJ2-1	.	TRBD2	TRBV4-1	CASSQLQSGSENEQFF	TGCGCCAGCAGCCAACTTCAAAGCGGGAGTGAGAATGAGCAGTTCTTC
TRBJ1-2	.	TRBD1	TRBV24-1	CATQKTGEGYTF	TGTGCCACCCAAAAGACAGGGGAAGGCTACACCTTC
TRBJ1-1	few	.	TRBV6-1	CASSEAGARGANTEAFF	TGTGCCAGCAGTGAAGCCGGTGCGAGGGGCGCGAACACTGAAGCTTTCTTT
TRBJ2-7	.	.	TRBV6-5	CASSYTGTAYEQYF	TGTGCCAGCAGTTACACCGGGACGGCCTACGAGCAGTACTTC
TRBJ2-3	.	TRBD1	TRBV20-1	CSARDRDRADTQYF	TGCAGTGCTAGAGATAGGGACAGGGCAGATACGCAGTATTTT
TRBJ2-3	.	TRBD1	TRBV29-1	CSVDRDRAADTQYF	TGCAGCGTTGACCGGGACAGGGCTGCAGATACGCAGTATTTT
TRBJ1-2	many	TRBD1	TRBV24-1	CATSETGTAYGYTF	TGTGCCACCAGTGAAACCGGGACAGCCTATGGCTACACCTTC
TRBJ2-1	many	.	TRBV30	CAWGILTTGQFF	TGTGCCTGGGGCATTCTGACGACAGGGCAGTTCTTC
TRBJ2-5	.	TRBD1	TRBV20-1	CSAYRTGEETQYF	TGCAGTGCTTATAGGACAGGGGAAGAGACCCAGTACTTC
TRBJ1-2	few	.	TRBV7-9	CASSNDVGVIYGYTF	TGTGCCAGCAGCAACGATGTGGGGGTGATCTATGGCTACACCTTC
TRBJ1-2	.	.	TRBV3-1	CASRRVGSGYTF	TGTGCCAGCCGCCGCGTAGGTTCTGGCTACACCTTC
TRBJ1-1	few	.	TRBV9	CASSVAVNTEAFF	TGTGCCAGCAGCGTAGCTGTGAACACTGAAGCTTTCTTT
TRBJ2-7	few	TRBD1	TRBV5-4	CASSRPGGQGAGEQYF	TGTGCCAGCAGCCGACCCGGAGGACAGGGGGCTGGTGAGCAGTACTTC
TRBJ2-1	few	.	TRBV15	CATSRALEQFF	TGTGCCACCAGCAGAGCACTTGAGCAGTTCTTC
TRBJ1-5	many	.	TRBV6-6	CASQGLQWGQPQHF	TGTGCCAGTCAGGGCTTGCAGTGGGGTCAGCCCCAGCATTTT
TRBJ2-5	many	TRBD2	TRBV7-2	CASSLTGGPETQYF	TGTGCCAGCAGCTTAACGGGGGGGCCGGAGACCCAGTACTTC
TRBJ2-3	.	TRBD2	TRBV11-2	CASSRTSPDTDTQYF	TGTGCCAGCAGCCGGACTAGCCCTGACACAGATACGCAGTATTTT
TRBJ1-6	.	.	TRBV27	CASSPQEGNSPLHF	TGTGCCAGCAGTCCCCAAGAGGGTAATTCACCCCTCCACTTT
TRBJ2-1	few	.	TRBV6-2/TRBV6-3	CASSSEGEQFF	TGTGCCAGCAGTTCTGAGGGTGAGCAGTTCTTC
TRBJ1-4	few	.	TRBV7-2	CASSRRGTDEVELFF	TGTGCCAGCAGCCGACGGGGGACGGATGAGGTGGAACTGTTTTTT
TRBJ1-6	many	.	TRBV7-2	CASSLTGTDSPLHF	TGTGCCAGCAGCTTAACGGGGACGGATTCACCCCTCCACTTT
TRBJ2-2	few	.	TRBV19	CASSWGTNTGELFF	TGTGCCAGTAGCTGGGGTACGAACACCGGGGAGCTGTTTTTT
TRBJ2-7	many	.	TRBV30	CAWAMNGVNYEQYF	TGTGCCTGGGCCATGAACGGGGTGAACTACGAGCAGTACTTC
TRBJ2-1	.	TRBD2	TRBV6-1	CASTPPLAGGPNEQFF	TGTGCCAGCACCCCACCTCTAGCGGGAGGGCCCAATGAGCAGTTCTTC
TRBJ1-2	few	TRBD1	TRBV20-1	CSARGQGFSGYTF	TGCAGTGCTAGGGGACAGGGATTCAGTGGCTACACCTTC
TRBJ2-1	many	.	TRBV29-1	CSVEGQFF	TGCAGCGTTGAAGGGCAGTTCTTC
TRBJ2-5	few	TRBD1	TRBV7-2	CASSSRTGRRETQYF	TGTGCCAGCAGCTCCCGGACAGGGCGTAGAGAGACCCAGTACTTC
TRBJ2-3	few	TRBD2	TRBV30	CAWSVRRAGGTDTQYF	TGTGCCTGGAGTGTACGACGAGCGGGGGGCACAGATACGCAGTATTTT
TRBJ2-5	few	.	TRBV5-1	CASSLTPGTDAPGEVETQYF	TGCGCCAGCAGCCTGACTCCCGGGACTGATGCACCGGGAGAGGTAGAGACCCAGTACTTC
TRBJ2-1	many	.	TRBV19	CASSLWHPENEQFF	TGTGCCAGTAGTTTGTGGCACCCTGAGAATGAGCAGTTCTTC
TRBJ1-1	many	.	TRBV5-6	CASSSSNTEAFF	TGTGCCAGCAGCTCTTCGAACACTGAAGCTTTCTTT
TRBJ2-3	few	.	TRBV24-1	CATSDLTMGSTDTQYF	TGTGCCACCAGTGATTTAACCATGGGAAGCACAGATACGCAGTATTTT
TRBJ1-6	many	TRBD1	TRBV12-3/TRBV12-4	CASTIRTGENSPLHF	TGTGCCAGCACGATACGCACAGGGGAGAATTCACCCCTCCACTTT
TRBJ1-5	.	.	TRBV29-1	CSVRQSHNQPQHF	TGCAGCGTTCGACAGAGTCACAATCAGCCCCAGCATTTT
TRBJ2-7	many	TRBD1	TRBV3-1	CASSGTGAYEQYF	TGTGCCAGCTCCGGGACAGGGGCCTACGAGCAGTACTTC
TRBJ2-1	.	.	TRBV24-1	CATGESSYNEQFF	TGTGCCACCGGGGAGAGCTCCTACAATGAGCAGTTCTTC
TRBJ2-3	many	.	TRBV2	CALGQSTDTQYF	TGTGCCCTTGGCCAGAGCACAGATACGCAGTATTTT
TRBJ2-2	.	.	TRBV29-1	CSVGQAPNTGELFF	TGCAGCGTTGGCCAGGCCCCGAACACCGGGGAGCTGTTTTTT
TRBJ2-1	few	TRBD2	TRBV3-1	CASSQATSGRYNEQFF	TGTGCCAGCAGCCAGGCCACTAGCGGGAGGTACAATGAGCAGTTCTTC